The 27 T cell receptor beta chains reported below all come from one sample, sequenced in a study of Tregs in tolerant kidney transplant recipients. Clones were sequenced by immunoSEQ multiplex PCR, and TCRdb holds only the in-frame ones, with some missing. The sample carries 54,000 or so clones, roughly nine tenths recorded once. Recipients received nonmyeloablative bone marrow transplants from related graft donors, with transient mixed chimerism. The material sequenced was CD8+ T cells from blood (PBMCs), taken 24 months after the transplant. The source of these receptors is a human patient who received a combined kidney and bone marrow transplant. Some T cells could come from the graft donor.

V is TRBV4-1 and J is TRBJ1-2, with 8 bases that match TRBD1. CDR3 length: 17 amino acids. The V and J ends lost 1 base and 5 bases, in that order; junction bases with no gene match: 12. Germline V gene data show CDR1 as MGHRA and CDR2 as YSYEKL. The CDR3 DNA reads TGCGCCAGCAGCCAAGCTCCAATAGGACAGGGAAGGTATGGCTACACCTTC. It translates to CASSQAPIGQGRYGYTF.

The V gene is TRBV7-9, the J gene TRBJ1-1; 8 bases align to TRBD1. V was clipped by 3 bases and J by 7 bases; unmatched bases: 10. The germline V gene encodes CDR1 SEHNR and CDR2 FQNEAQ (reference sequence). The CDR3 spans 15 residues. The CDR3 region has the DNA TGTGCCAGCAGCTTTCCACAGGGGGAGTTTAGTGAAGCTTTCTTT. Encoded protein: CASSFPQGEFSEAFF.

A word on this clone: Because it lacks the conserved phenylalanine or tryptophan at the end, this CDR3 is likely a read error. The DNA is omitted, as the CDR3 cannot be located on it reliably, and the CDR3 follows TCRdb's listing. This sequence joins TRBV7-9 and TRBJ1-1; the D call of TRBD1 is as the table states it, not checked on the DNA. CDR1 and CDR2 from the germline V gene are SEHNR and FQNEAQ (reference sequence). The CDR3 is made up of 12 amino acids, end residues included. CDR3 protein: CASSLLVPGLLL.

This clone has just one count. The chain employs TRBV28 and TRBJ2-2; D remains unclear. The CDR3 consists of 12 residues. Germline CDR1 is MDHEN and CDR2 is SYDVKM. V was cut by 3 bases and J by 5 bases, with 4 bases left in between. In nucleotides, the CDR3 is TGTGCCAGCAGTTTCCGTACCGGGGAGCTGTTTTTT. It translates to CASSFRTGELFF.

The V and J genes are TRBV27 and TRBJ1-2; a possible D gene is TRBD1 (6 bases). The CDR3 consists of 15 residues. Deletions cut 1 base from V and 0 bases from J, with 9 bases between. The germline CDR1 and CDR2 sequences are MNHEY and SMNVEV (reference sequence). The CDR3: CASSLYRASNYGYTF. For the CDR3, the DNA is TGTGCCAGCAGTTTATACAGGGCTTCTAACTATGGCTACACCTTC.

This clone was seen only a few times. The chain is built from TRBV27 and TRBJ2-1; 11 bases map to TRBD2. The CDR3 spans 14 residues. V gave up 6 bases and J gave up 8 bases; unmatched junction bases: 6. Looked up from germline, CDR1 is MNHEY and CDR2 is SMNVEV (reference sequence). CDR3 amino acids: CASSRTSGWDEQFF. In DNA, the CDR3 is TGTGCCAGCAGCAGGACTAGCGGGTGGGATGAGCAGTTCTTC.

The V call is TRBV7-9, the J call TRBJ2-1; 7 nucleotides match TRBD2. The germline gives CDR1 SEHNR, CDR2 FQNEAQ (reference sequence). Trimming removed 4 bases from V and 3 bases from J; junction bases left unmatched: 6. The CDR3 is made up of 15 amino acids. Written as DNA, the CDR3 is TGTGCCAGCAGCTCTCCTAGCGGAGACTACAATGAGCAGTTCTTC. Translating gives CASSSPSGDYNEQFF.

This rearrangement joins TRBV14 to TRBJ1-2; TRBD1 agrees at 7 bases. Germline V gives CDR1 SGHDN, CDR2 FVKESK. J lost 2 bases, V lost 4 bases, and 1 base had no gene match. The CDR3 runs 13 residues. The CDR3 reads CASSPTGNYGYTF. CDR3 sequence (DNA): TGTGCCAGCAGCCCGACAGGGAACTATGGCTACACCTTC.

The chain employs TRBV5-1 and TRBJ2-7, with TRBD2 identical over 7 bases. The CDR3 runs 15 residues. Germline values: CDR1 SGHRS, CDR2 YFSETQ. V lost 2 bases to trimming and J lost 1 base; unmatched junction nucleotides: 6. CDR3: CASSLTSGASYEQYF. DNA for the CDR3: TGCGCCAGCAGCTTAACCAGCGGGGCATCCTACGAGCAGTACTTC.

The chain employs TRBV28 and TRBJ1-5, with a weak D call TRBD1 (5 bases). The CDR3 is 13 amino acids. Germline V gene lookup returns CDR1 MDHEN and CDR2 SYDVKM. The germline V and J ends were trimmed by 6 bases and 7 bases, with 13 bases remaining between them. The CDR3 bases are TGTGCCAGCAGCGCGGGGGGACGGCAGCCCCAGCATTTT. Amino acids: CASSAGGRQPQHF.

The chain links TRBV7-6 to TRBJ2-7, with a possible D match to TRBD2 (6 bases). V was trimmed by 5 bases and J by 3 bases, leaving 8 bases between them. CDR1 and CDR2 from the germline V gene are SGHVS and FNYEAQ. The CDR3 is 12 residues long. This chain's CDR3 is CASSKEGYEQYF. The CDR3 region has the DNA TGTGCCAGCAGCAAGGAGGGCTACGAGCAGTACTTC.

This chain connects TRBV25-1 to TRBJ2-5, with 9 bases matching TRBD1. The J call may not be correct, given that the DNA end is closer to TRBJ2-7. From germline, CDR1 is MGHDK and CDR2 SYGVNS. This CDR3 is 13 amino acids long. CDR3 region: CASRRQGDYEQYF. CDR3 sequence (DNA): TGTGCCAGCAGAAGACAGGGGGACTACGAGCAGTACTTC.

Note on this clone: Other DNA sequences of this sample code for an identical CDR3. The chain recombines TRBV4-3 with TRBJ2-1; a weak D match, TRBD2 (5 bases). V gave up 6 bases and J gave up 5 bases, with 20 bases separating them. Germline V gene data show CDR1 as LGHNA and CDR2 as YSLEER. CDR3 length: 16 amino acids. The CDR3 bases are TGCGCCAGCAGTCCCTTTTCGTTTTGGGAGAACAATGAGCAGTTCTTC. It yields the protein CASSPFSFWENNEQFF.

Note on this clone: Its ends do not fully match the called genes, so a read error is possible. J is TRBJ1-2 and V is TRBV14, with a possible D match to TRBD1 (6 bases). Germline V lookup: CDR1 SGHDN, CDR2 FVKESK. There are 16 residues in the CDR3. The DNA for the CDR3 is TGTGCCAGCAGCCAAGGTATAGGGGGTAGCCCCTATGGCTACCCCTTC. Translation gives CASSQGIGGSPYGYPF.

This sequence joins TRBV4-1 and TRBJ1-1; TRBD1 aligns across 7 bases. Germline trimming cut 1 base from V and 1 base from J; bases unmatched to any gene: 0. From germline, CDR1 is MGHRA and CDR2 YSYEKL. This CDR3 spans 14 amino acids. The DNA for the CDR3 is TGCGCCAGCAGCCAAGGACAGGGGAACACTGAAGCTTTCTTT. It specifies CASSQGQGNTEAFF.

The chain couples TRBV28 to TRBJ2-1; the match to TRBD2 covers 12 bases. Germline trimming cut 1 base from V and 4 bases from J; bases unmatched to any gene: 2. This CDR3 is 16 amino acids long. CDR1 is MDHEN and CDR2 is SYDVKM in the germline V gene. This CDR3 is CASSLLTSGGYNEQFF. CDR3 coding DNA: TGTGCCAGCAGTTTATTGACTAGCGGGGGATACAATGAGCAGTTCTTC.

The V gene is TRBV21-1, the J gene TRBJ1-5. TRBV21-1 is listed as a pseudogene. CDR3 length equals 16 residues. CDR3 nucleotides: TGTGCCAGCAGCAGACTCAGTCCTGATGGCAATCAGCCCCAGCATTTT. As protein: CASSRLSPDGNQPQHF.

The chain combines TRBV19 with TRBJ1-5; no reliable D call. The CDR3 is 14 amino acids. Trimming pared 1 base from V and 7 bases from J, leaving 11 bases between. Germline V gives CDR1 LNHDA, CDR2 SQIVND (reference sequence). As DNA, the CDR3 is TGTGCCAGTAGTATAGGGGCTTTCGCCCAGCCCCAGCATTTT. This gives the protein CASSIGAFAQPQHF. Full variable domain (rest looked up from reference TRBV19 and TRBJ1-5): DGGITQSPKYLFRKEGQNVTLSCEQNLNHDAMYWYRQDPGQGLRLIYYSQIVNDFQKGDIAEGYSVSREKKESFPLTVTSAQKNPTAFYLCASSIGAFAQPQHFGDGTRLSIL.

This clone was observed once. This chain uses TRBV30 with TRBJ2-1, with 9 bases identical to TRBD2. The CDR3 consists of 15 residues. After removal of 4 bases from V and 8 bases from J, the junction contained 12 bases not matched to a gene. Germline V gives CDR1 GTSNPN, CDR2 SVGIG (reference sequence). CDR3 residues: CAWTQGIAGVDEQFF. For the CDR3, the DNA is TGTGCCTGGACCCAAGGGATAGCGGGGGTGGATGAGCAGTTCTTC.

CDR3 nucleotides: TGTGCCACCAGCAGAGATACACCTTTGAATCAGCCCCAGCATTTT. This gives the protein CATSRDTPLNQPQHF. The genes are TRBV15 and TRBJ1-5; D ambiguous. This CDR3 has 15 residues. Per the germline V gene, CDR1 is LNHNV and CDR2 is YYDKDF (reference sequence). V lost 0 bases and J lost 4, with 10 bases in between.

The V call is TRBV6-6, the J call TRBJ2-1, with 9 bases fitting TRBD2. Losses at the gene ends were 5 bases for V and 2 bases for J; bases not matched to a gene: 4. This CDR3 has 15 residues. Germline V gives CDR1 MNHNY, CDR2 SVGAGI (reference sequence). CDR3 loop: CASSPRLAAYNEQFF. DNA for the CDR3: TGTGCCAGCAGTCCCAGACTAGCGGCCTACAATGAGCAGTTCTTC.

The chain has TRBV19 and TRBJ2-7; D unresolved. V lost 3 bases and J 4 bases, leaving 13 bases between the germline ends. CDR3 size: 14 residues. From germline, CDR1 is LNHDA and CDR2 SQIVND (reference sequence). CDR3 nucleotides: TGTGCCAGTAGTATGACGGAAGACTCTTACGAGCAGTACTTC. It encodes CASSMTEDSYEQYF.

The chain employs TRBV7-9 and TRBJ2-1, with TRBD2 matching 13 bases. Germline V gives CDR1 SEHNR, CDR2 FQNEAQ (reference sequence). The CDR3 runs 19 residues. The V gene end was trimmed by 3 bases and the J gene end by 1 base; junction bases not matched to a gene: 9. The CDR3 region is CASSLLGLAGLGSYNEQFF. The CDR3 region has the DNA TGTGCCAGCAGCTTGTTGGGACTAGCGGGGCTTGGGTCCTACAATGAGCAGTTCTTC.

The table lists this clone with a count of one. Here the CDR3 DNA reads TGTGCCAGTAGTATTCAGGGTCCCTACAATGAGCAGTTCTTC. It yields the protein CASSIQGPYNEQFF. The chain couples TRBV19 to TRBJ2-1, with a weak D call TRBD1 (5 bases). This CDR3 is built from 14 residues. Germline CDR1 is LNHDA and CDR2 is SQIVND (reference sequence). The ends were cut back, 3 bases at V and 2 bases at J, with 8 bases in the middle. The entire variable domain, with the rest obtained from reference TRBV19 and TRBJ2-1, is as follows: DGGITQSPKYLFRKEGQNVTLSCEQNLNHDAMYWYRQDPGQGLRLIYYSQIVNDFQKGDIAEGYSVSREKKESFPLTVTSAQKNPTAFYLCASSIQGPYNEQFFGPGTRLTVL.

This clone was recorded once. V usage is TRBV15 and J usage is TRBJ2-5; 7 positions agree with TRBD1. This CDR3 has 16 residues. Germline-derived CDR1 and CDR2 are LNHNV and YYDKDF (reference sequence). Losses at the gene ends were 0 bases for V and 1 base for J; bases not matched to a gene: 5. CDR3 in DNA: TGTGCCACCAGCAGAGATCGTGGGACAGCCCAAGAGACCCAGTACTTC. Its translation: CATSRDRGTAQETQYF.

This clone is a singleton in its sample. The chain joins TRBV7-6 to TRBJ2-7, with TRBD1 matching over 9 bases. The CDR3 sequence is 15 residues long. Trimming removed 1 base from V and 7 bases from J; junction bases left unmatched: 8. From germline, CDR1 is SGHVS and CDR2 FNYEAQ. CDR3 nucleotides: TGTGCCAGCAGCTTAGTGCGGGACAGGGTGTGGGAGCAGTACTTC. Translation: CASSLVRDRVWEQYF.

A few counts support this clone. V and J are TRBV19 and TRBJ1-2; D gene uncertain. Trimming pared 10 bases from V and 10 bases from J, leaving 19 bases between. The CDR3 length is 12 residues. The germline V gene has CDR1 LNHDA and CDR2 SQIVND (reference sequence). The CDR3 loop reads CAIPPGPLAYTF. CDR3 coding DNA: TGTGCCATCCCCCCAGGCCCCCTAGCCTACACCTTC.